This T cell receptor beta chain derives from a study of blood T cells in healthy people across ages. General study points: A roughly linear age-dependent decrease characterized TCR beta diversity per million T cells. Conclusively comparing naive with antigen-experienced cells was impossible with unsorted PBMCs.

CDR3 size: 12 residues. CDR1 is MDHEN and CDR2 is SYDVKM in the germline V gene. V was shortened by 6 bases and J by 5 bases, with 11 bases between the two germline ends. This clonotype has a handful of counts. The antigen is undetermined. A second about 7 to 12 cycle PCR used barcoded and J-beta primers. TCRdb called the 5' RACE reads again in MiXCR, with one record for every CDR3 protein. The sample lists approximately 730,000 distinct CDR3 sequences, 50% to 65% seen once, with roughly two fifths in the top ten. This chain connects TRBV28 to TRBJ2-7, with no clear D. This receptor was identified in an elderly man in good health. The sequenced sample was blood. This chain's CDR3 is CASSDLPHEQYF. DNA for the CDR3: TGTGCCAGCAGCGACCTCCCACACGAGCAGTACTTC.